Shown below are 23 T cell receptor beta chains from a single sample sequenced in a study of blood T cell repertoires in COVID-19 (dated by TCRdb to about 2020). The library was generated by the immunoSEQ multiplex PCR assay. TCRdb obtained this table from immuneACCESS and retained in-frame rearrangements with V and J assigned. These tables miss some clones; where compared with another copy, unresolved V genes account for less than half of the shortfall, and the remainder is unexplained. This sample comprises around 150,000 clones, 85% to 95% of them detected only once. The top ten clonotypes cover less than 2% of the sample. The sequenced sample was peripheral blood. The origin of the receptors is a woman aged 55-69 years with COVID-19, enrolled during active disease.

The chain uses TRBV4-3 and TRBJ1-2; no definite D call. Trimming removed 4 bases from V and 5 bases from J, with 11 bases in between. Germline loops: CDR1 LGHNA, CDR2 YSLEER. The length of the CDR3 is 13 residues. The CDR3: CASSPWTGYGYTF. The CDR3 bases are TGCGCCAGCAGCCCCTGGACGGGGTATGGCTACACCTTC.

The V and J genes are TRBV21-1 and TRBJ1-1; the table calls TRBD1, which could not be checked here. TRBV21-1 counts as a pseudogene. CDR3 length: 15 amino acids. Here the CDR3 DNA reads TGTGCCAGCAGCATTCACAGGGGACGGGTCACTGAAGCTTTCTTT. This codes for CASSIHRGRVTEAFF.

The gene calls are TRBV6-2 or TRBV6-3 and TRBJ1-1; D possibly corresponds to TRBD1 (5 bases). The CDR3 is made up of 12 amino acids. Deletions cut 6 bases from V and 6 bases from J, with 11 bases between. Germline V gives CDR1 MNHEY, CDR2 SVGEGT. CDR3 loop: CASSGTAAEAFF. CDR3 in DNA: TGTGCCAGCAGCGGGACTGCCGCTGAAGCTTTCTTT.

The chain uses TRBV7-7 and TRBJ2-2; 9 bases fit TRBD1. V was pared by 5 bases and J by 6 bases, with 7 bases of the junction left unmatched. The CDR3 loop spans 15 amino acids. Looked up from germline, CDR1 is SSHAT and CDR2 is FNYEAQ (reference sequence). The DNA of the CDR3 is TGTGCCAGCAGCCAGACAGGGGGTGCCGCCGGGGAGCTGTTTTTT. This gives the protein CASSQTGGAAGELFF.

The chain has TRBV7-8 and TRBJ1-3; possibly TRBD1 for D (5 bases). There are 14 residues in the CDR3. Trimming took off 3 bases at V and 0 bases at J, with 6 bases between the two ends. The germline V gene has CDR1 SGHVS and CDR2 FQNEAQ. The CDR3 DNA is TGTGCCAGCAGCTTCAGGGACTCTGGAAACACCATATATTTT. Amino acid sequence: CASSFRDSGNTIYF.

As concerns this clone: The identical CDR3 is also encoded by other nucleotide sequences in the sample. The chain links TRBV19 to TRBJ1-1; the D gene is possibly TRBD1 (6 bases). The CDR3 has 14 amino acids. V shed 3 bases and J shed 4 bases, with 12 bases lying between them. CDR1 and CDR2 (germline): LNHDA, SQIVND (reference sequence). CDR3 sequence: CASSIQGRGTEAFF. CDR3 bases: TGTGCCAGTAGTATTCAGGGCAGGGGCACTGAAGCTTTCTTT. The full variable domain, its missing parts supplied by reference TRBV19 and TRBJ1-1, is DGGITQSPKYLFRKEGQNVTLSCEQNLNHDAMYWYRQDPGQGLRLIYYSQIVNDFQKGDIAEGYSVSREKKESFPLTVTSAQKNPTAFYLCASSIQGRGTEAFFGQGTRLTVV.

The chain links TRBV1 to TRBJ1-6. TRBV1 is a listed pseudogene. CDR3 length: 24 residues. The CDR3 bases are TGCACCAGCAGCCAAGATCCCCCCCTTCTTCGGCTCCACCGGGTTGACGAAAAGTATTCACCCCTCCACTTT. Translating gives CTSSQDPPLLRLHRVDEKYSPLHF.

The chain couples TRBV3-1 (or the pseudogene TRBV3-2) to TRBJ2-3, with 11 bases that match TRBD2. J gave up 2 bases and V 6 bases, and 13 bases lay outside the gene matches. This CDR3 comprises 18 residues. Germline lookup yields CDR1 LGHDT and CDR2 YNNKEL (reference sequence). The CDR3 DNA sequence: TGTGCCAGCAGTAACGAGCGGCTAGCGGGGGGTTACACAGATACGCAGTATTTT. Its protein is CASSNERLAGGYTDTQYF.

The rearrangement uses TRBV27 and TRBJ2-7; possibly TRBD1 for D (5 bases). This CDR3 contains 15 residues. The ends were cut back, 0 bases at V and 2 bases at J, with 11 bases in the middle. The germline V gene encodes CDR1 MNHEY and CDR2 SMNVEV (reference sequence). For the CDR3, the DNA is TGTGCCAGCAGTTTATCGTCAGGGATACCCTACGAGCAGTACTTC. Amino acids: CASSLSSGIPYEQYF.

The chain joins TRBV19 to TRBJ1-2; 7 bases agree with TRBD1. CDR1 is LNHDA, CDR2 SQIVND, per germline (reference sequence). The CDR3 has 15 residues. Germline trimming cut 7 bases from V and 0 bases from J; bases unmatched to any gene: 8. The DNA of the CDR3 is TGTGCCAGTACCATTGGGACAGATGCTAACTATGGCTACACCTTC. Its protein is CASTIGTDANYGYTF.

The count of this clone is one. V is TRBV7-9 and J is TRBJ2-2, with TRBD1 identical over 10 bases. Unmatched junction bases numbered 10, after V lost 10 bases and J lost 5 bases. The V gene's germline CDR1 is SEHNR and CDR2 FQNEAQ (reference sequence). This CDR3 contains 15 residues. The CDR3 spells CATGLTGGRTGELFF. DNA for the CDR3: TGTGCCACCGGATTGACAGGGGGCCGTACCGGGGAGCTGTTTTTT.

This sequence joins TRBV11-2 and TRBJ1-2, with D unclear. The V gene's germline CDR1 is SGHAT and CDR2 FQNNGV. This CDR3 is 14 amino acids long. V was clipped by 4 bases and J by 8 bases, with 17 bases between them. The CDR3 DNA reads TGTGCCAGCAGCTCCCCTATGGGAGGCCACGGCTACACCTTC. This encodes CASSSPMGGHGYTF. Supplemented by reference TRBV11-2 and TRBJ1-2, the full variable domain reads EAGVAQSPRYKIIEKRQSVAFWCNPISGHATLYWYQQILGQGPKLLIQFQNNGVVDDSQLPKDRFSAERLKGVDSTLKIQPAKLEDSAVYLCASSSPMGGHGYTFGSGTRLTVV.

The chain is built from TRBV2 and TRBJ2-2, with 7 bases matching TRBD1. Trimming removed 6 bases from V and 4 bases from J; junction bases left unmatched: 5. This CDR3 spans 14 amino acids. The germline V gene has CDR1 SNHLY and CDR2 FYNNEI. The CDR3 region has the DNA TGTGCCAGCAGCGCCGGGACAGTCACCGGGGAGCTGTTTTTT. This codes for CASSAGTVTGELFF.

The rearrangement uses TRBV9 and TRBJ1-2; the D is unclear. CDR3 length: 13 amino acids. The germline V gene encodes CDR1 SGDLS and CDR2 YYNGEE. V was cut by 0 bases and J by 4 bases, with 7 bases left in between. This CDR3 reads CASSVGPAYGYTF. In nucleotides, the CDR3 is TGTGCCAGCAGCGTAGGGCCTGCCTATGGCTACACCTTC.

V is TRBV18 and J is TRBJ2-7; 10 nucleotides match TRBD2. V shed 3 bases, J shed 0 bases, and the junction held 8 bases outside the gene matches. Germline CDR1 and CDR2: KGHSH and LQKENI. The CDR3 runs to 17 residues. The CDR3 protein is CASSPLAGGQSSYEQYF. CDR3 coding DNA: TGTGCCAGCTCACCTTTAGCGGGGGGCCAGAGCTCCTACGAGCAGTACTTC.

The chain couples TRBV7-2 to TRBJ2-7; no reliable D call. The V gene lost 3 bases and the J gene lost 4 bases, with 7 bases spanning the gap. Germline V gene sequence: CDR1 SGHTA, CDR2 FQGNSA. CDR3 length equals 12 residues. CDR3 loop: CASSFFGYEQYF. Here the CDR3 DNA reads TGTGCCAGCAGCTTCTTCGGTTACGAGCAGTACTTC.

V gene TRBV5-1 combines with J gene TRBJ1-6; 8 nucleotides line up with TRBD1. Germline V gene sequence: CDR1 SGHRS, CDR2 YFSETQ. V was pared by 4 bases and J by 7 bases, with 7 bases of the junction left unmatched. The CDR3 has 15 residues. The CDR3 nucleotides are TGCGCCAGCAGCCCTACAGGGGGTGAGAATTCACCCCTCCACTTT. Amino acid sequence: CASSPTGGENSPLHF.

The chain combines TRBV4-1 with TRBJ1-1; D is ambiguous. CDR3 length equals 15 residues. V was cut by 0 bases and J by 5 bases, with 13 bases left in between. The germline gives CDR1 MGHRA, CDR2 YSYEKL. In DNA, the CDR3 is TGCGCCAGCAGCCAAGATATAGGACGGAGGACTGAAGCTTTCTTT. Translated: CASSQDIGRRTEAFF.

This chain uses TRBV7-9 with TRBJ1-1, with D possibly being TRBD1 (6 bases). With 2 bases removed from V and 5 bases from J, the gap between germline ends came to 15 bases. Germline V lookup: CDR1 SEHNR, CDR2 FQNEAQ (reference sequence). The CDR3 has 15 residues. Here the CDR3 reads CASSLSGGRGTEAFF. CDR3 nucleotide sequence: TGTGCCAGCAGCTTAAGCGGGGGGCGCGGGACTGAAGCTTTCTTT.

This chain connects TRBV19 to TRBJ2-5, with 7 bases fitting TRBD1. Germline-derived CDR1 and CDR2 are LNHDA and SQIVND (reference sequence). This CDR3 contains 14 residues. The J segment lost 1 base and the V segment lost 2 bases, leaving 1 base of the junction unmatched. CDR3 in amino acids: CASSIWDSQETQYF. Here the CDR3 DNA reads TGTGCCAGTAGTATATGGGACAGCCAAGAGACCCAGTACTTC.

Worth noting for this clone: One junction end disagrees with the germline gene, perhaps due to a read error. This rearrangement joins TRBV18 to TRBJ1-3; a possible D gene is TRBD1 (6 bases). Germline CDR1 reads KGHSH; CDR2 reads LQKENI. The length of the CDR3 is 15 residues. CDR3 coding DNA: TGTGCCAGCTCGCCACGGGGGGGGCTTGGAAACACCATATATTTT. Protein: CASSPRGGLGNTIYF.

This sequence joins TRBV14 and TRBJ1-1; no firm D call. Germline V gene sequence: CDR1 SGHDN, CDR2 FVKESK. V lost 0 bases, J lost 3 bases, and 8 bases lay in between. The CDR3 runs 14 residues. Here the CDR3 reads CASSQDILYTEAFF. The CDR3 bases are TGTGCCAGCAGCCAAGATATTCTGTACACTGAAGCTTTCTTT.

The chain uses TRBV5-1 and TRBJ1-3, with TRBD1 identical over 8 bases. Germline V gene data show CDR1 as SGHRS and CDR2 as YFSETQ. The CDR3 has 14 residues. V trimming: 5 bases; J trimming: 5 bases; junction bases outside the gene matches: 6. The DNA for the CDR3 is TGCGCCAGCAGACCCGGACAGGGAAGAAACACCATATATTTT. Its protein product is CASRPGQGRNTIYF. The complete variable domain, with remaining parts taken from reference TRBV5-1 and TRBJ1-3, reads KAGVTQTPRYLIKTRGQQVTLSCSPISGHRSVSWYQQTPGQGLQFLFEYFSETQRNKGNFPGRFSGRQFSNSRSEMNVSTLELGDSALYLCASRPGQGRNTIYFGEGSWLTVV.